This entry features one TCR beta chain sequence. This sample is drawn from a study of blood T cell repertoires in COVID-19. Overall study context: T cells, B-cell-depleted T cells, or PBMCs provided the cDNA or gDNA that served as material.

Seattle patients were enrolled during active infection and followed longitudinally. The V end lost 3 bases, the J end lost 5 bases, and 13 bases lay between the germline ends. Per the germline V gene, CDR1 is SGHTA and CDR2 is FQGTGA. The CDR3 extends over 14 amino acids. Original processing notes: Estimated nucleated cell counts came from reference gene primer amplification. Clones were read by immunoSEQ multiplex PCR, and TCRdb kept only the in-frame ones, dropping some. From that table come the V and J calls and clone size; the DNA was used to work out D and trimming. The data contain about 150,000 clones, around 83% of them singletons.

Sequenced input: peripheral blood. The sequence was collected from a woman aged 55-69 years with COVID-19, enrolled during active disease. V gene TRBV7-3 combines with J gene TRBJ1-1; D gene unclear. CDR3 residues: CASSFTGRGTEAFF. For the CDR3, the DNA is TGTGCCAGCAGCTTCACCGGACGAGGGACTGAAGCTTTCTTT.